This entry is about one T cell receptor beta chain. This clonotype has a single count. Its antigen specificity is not known. Base qualities are missing; no much larger clone stands one base away. A single read constitutes weak evidence. The TCR beta CDR3 regions were amplified from RNA transcripts. For the first round of RT-PCR on the TCR CDR3, the HTBI primer set was used together with the Qiagen OneStep RT-PCR kit. Libraries were constructed in a second round of multiplex PCR, after which size selection and purification were performed. Libraries were sequenced paired-end with 100 bp reads on an Illumina HiSeq2000. The authors processed their data as follows. SOAPnuke was used to process the raw data, removing reads that contained adapters or uncalled bases, had a mean Phred below 15, or lacked an exact match to the constant primer or identifier. High-quality paired reads were merged with COPE v1.2.5, and unique nucleotide sequences were defined as clonotypes. Clonotypes were aligned to IMGT TRBV, TRBD and TRBJ reference segments using MiTCR v1.1. The analysis included only V-J combinations with a frequency above 0.0001, which together covered 99.2% of the repertoires. A TCS score was defined as the ratio of F50 (clonal expansion) to E x V (chaos), with BLOSUM62-based TCRdist applied between CDR3 peptides within each V-J. Welch's t-statistics and random forest reduced fewer than 600 V-J features to some 14, which were used in a naive Bayes classifier (R e1071). TCRdb itself trimmed the public reads at Q25 with fastp, ran MiXCR and retained productive beta chains. Every CDR3 protein is listed once, alongside the most common genes and DNA of its rows. The V and J calls were not made by the authors but by TCRdb's processing. For this sample there are around 340,000 distinct CDR3 sequences; roughly 15% appear just once. Clones ranked in the top ten supply approximately 35% of the sample.

This record belongs to a study of T cells in Graves' hyperthyroidism and ophthalmopathy (dated by TCRdb to about 2019). Study-level background: Peripheral blood samples were taken at initial diagnosis, before any treatment was given. Thyroid tissue and blood T-cell repertoires from about six Graves' hyperthyroidism patients were also compared in the study. The approximately 100 discovery patients were divided at random into training and test sets in a 7:3 ratio. Prospective prediction of ophthalmopathy was tested in an independent validation cohort of under 20 hyperthyroidism patients and around 16 patients who later progressed to ophthalmopathy. TCR V-J signatures able to tell the groups apart were searched for in a discovery cohort of some 97 patients, of whom around 42 had Graves' ophthalmopathy and 55 to 60 had stable Graves' hyperthyroidism. Once sampling was done, hyperthyroidism patients were given methimazole at a starting dose of 30 mg daily, whereas ophthalmopathy patients were given high-dose intravenous methylprednisolone. According to the paper, TCR Vbeta CDR3 sequencing was carried out on approximately 140 peripheral blood samples, which came from 40 to 45 ophthalmopathy, around 75 hyperthyroidism and about 17 progressor patients.

Stable Graves' hyperthyroidism was defined as the absence of progression to ophthalmopathy over 18 months of follow-up. Hyperthyroidism patients were aged 18 to 65 years and newly diagnosed, with disease duration of less than 2 months. The study excluded patients with uncontrolled infections, other autoimmune diseases, pregnancy or lactation. Diagnoses relied on clinical symptoms, serum thyroxine and TRAb, thyroid ultrasound and orbital computed tomography. PBMCs were isolated from about 9.1 ml of fresh peripheral blood by Ficoll-Paque density gradient centrifugation. Trizol reagent was used to extract total RNA, and RNA quality was then checked on an Agilent 2100 Bioanalyzer. The germline V gene (reference sequence) sets CDR1 to SGHAT and CDR2 to FQDESV. The CDR3 measures 17 amino acids from cysteine to phenylalanine. Of the read, only the CDR3 DNA is kept; its 51 bases are in frame from base 1. Clipping removes 1 base from V and 1 base from J, with 5 as the unmatched junction base count.

Broader findings and caveats from the paper: No statistical method was used to fix the sample size in advance, and group allocation was not hidden from the investigators. Blood samples also contained most of the expanded thyroid clonotypes (frequency above 0.001), which suggests that blood repertoires may reflect thyroid immune responses. Ophthalmopathy was separated from stable hyperthyroidism by a 13 V-J signature model, with around 90% sensitivity and 81% to 82% specificity obtained in cross-validation and 80%/75% obtained in testing. In validation, the model predicted progression to ophthalmopathy a median of about 5.9 months before onset, with roughly 68% sensitivity and just under 75% specificity.

The receptor's source is a young man with Graves' hyperthyroidism. The chain is made from TRBV11-1 and TRBJ2-3; TRBD2 agrees with 10 junctional bases. The sequencing sample was made of blood. In nucleotide form, the sequence is TGTGCCAGCAGCTTAGACGCTCTAGCGGGAGGCACAGATACGCAGTATTTT. Its coded protein is CASSLDALAGGTDTQYF.